This T cell receptor (beta chain) is drawn from a study of cytomegalovirus exposure and HLA in healthy donors. Findings and caveats of the study: Some TCR beta chains (around 160 of them) were listed as cytomegalovirus-associated. As a later analysis revealed, most CMV-associated TCR beta chains appeared HLA-restricted. A later analysis linked a missense variant in DCLRE1C to the trimming of TCR beta V and J genes. Analysis was performed later, and it showed HLA-associated TCR beta chains to be more clonally expanded than equally common others.

Turning to this clone: As yet, its antigen is unknown.

The PCR had 60 Vbeta and 13 Jbeta primers. Repertoires were generated with immunoSEQ multiplex PCR, while TCRdb's copy carries only in-frame clones and drops some. The data contain around 190,000 clones, about 77% of them singletons. The sequenced sample was PBMCs. This sequence originates from a man under 40 in good health and CMV-seropositive.

In nucleotides, the CDR3 is TGTGCCAGCAGTCCCTCCTCCGGGACAGGTGCGGCACCCCTCCACTTT. This encodes CASSPSSGTGAAPLHF. The J gene is TRBJ1-6, the V gene TRBV27, with 8 nucleotides matching TRBD1. After removal of 5 bases from V and 11 bases from J, the junction contained 14 bases not matched to a gene. The germline CDR1 and CDR2 sequences are MNHEY and SMNVEV (reference sequence). The CDR3 runs 16 residues.